These T cell receptor beta chains were read from a single sample in a study of cytomegalovirus exposure and HLA in healthy donors. Libraries were prepared by immunoSEQ multiplex PCR; TCRdb keeps only in-frame clonotypes and omits some of them. The profile shows around 150,000 clones, approximately 78% of them singletons. The sequenced material came from PBMCs. The source is a male donor in good health and CMV-seronegative. Each CDR3 is given with its conserved first and last residue. Each record gives: V gene, clone size, CDR3 protein. Size values are once, few and many counts, or a class for expanded clones, and some rows have none.

v_call: TRBV4-2
clone_size: -
cdr3_aa: CASSQDTNRDTQYF

v_call: TRBV19
clone_size: -
cdr3_aa: CASSLSSGLAGFTDTQYF

v_call: TRBV6-5
clone_size: many
cdr3_aa: CASSYRHGQEPQHF

v_call: TRBV25-1
clone_size: -
cdr3_aa: CASSTQGVEGYTF

v_call: TRBV27
clone_size: -
cdr3_aa: CASSLAGQPQHF

v_call: TRBV4-2
clone_size: few
cdr3_aa: CASSHAPGGTEAFF

v_call: TRBV7-9
clone_size: -
cdr3_aa: CASSLGQGPPNTEAFF

v_call: TRBV6-6
clone_size: once
cdr3_aa: CASETGTGMYEQYF

v_call: TRBV2
clone_size: once
cdr3_aa: CASNRERGNQPQHF

v_call: TRBV27
clone_size: -
cdr3_aa: CASRPQAGVDTEAFF

v_call: TRBV19
clone_size: few
cdr3_aa: CASRRTSGSYNEQFF

v_call: TRBV11-3
clone_size: once
cdr3_aa: CASSQGLREAFF

v_call: TRBV2
clone_size: few
cdr3_aa: CASSEGTSGRYETQYF

v_call: TRBV14
clone_size: -
cdr3_aa: CASSQEVAHTIYF

v_call: TRBV7-9
clone_size: -
cdr3_aa: CASSLDSRKGDTQYF

v_call: TRBV27
clone_size: -
cdr3_aa: CASRGIQGAPYNEQFF

v_call: TRBV7-9
clone_size: -
cdr3_aa: CASSPTGTGTLEQYF

v_call: TRBV6-4
clone_size: -
cdr3_aa: CASSETASSYNEQFF

v_call: TRBV19
clone_size: -
cdr3_aa: CASTSPGRRGFSGYTF

v_call: TRBV6-1
clone_size: few
cdr3_aa: CASSRGLDQPQHF

v_call: TRBV28
clone_size: -
cdr3_aa: CASSFGGRVRTEAFF

v_call: TRBV28
clone_size: -
cdr3_aa: CASRTTSGRGNEQFF

v_call: TRBV6-5
clone_size: -
cdr3_aa: CASRDLSGRVYEQYF

v_call: TRBV7-9
clone_size: -
cdr3_aa: CASSSPTGPHYEQYF

v_call: TRBV7-9
clone_size: -
cdr3_aa: CASSSPRAGVFYDDGELFF

v_call: TRBV7-9
clone_size: -
cdr3_aa: CASRGGLGLRNTGELFF

v_call: TRBV29-1
clone_size: -
cdr3_aa: CSVSSTASSTDTQYF

v_call: TRBV5-1
clone_size: -
cdr3_aa: CASSFALAGTDTQYF

v_call: TRBV28
clone_size: -
cdr3_aa: CASGLSYEQYF

v_call: TRBV10-3
clone_size: few
cdr3_aa: CAISERTSVYNEQFF

v_call: TRBV27
clone_size: -
cdr3_aa: CASSRTSGGVYNEQFF

v_call: TRBV27
clone_size: -
cdr3_aa: CASSLGTGSHEQYF

v_call: TRBV11-1
clone_size: -
cdr3_aa: CASKDSYTGELFF

v_call: TRBV7-9
clone_size: -
cdr3_aa: CASSSGLAGSNVYEQYF

v_call: TRBV29-1
clone_size: -
cdr3_aa: CSAGRGEADYGYTF

v_call: TRBV2
clone_size: once
cdr3_aa: CASNELAGGMTYEQYF

v_call: TRBV6-6
clone_size: few
cdr3_aa: CASRDRAKNTEAFF

v_call: TRBV7-9
clone_size: few
cdr3_aa: CASSLPTSGRALTDTQYF

v_call: TRBV19
clone_size: -
cdr3_aa: CASSDRDRGQPQHF

v_call: TRBV7-8
clone_size: -
cdr3_aa: CASSLAPTAETYEQYF

v_call: TRBV11-2
clone_size: few
cdr3_aa: CASSLRGPNSYNSPLHF

v_call: TRBV28
clone_size: -
cdr3_aa: CASSLQGARGYTF

v_call: TRBV7-9
clone_size: -
cdr3_aa: CASSPRRGQEDEQYF

v_call: TRBV6-5
clone_size: -
cdr3_aa: CASSPGQSNYGYTF

v_call: TRBV9
clone_size: -
cdr3_aa: CASSDRVGLRNTIYF